This is a list of T cell receptor beta chains from one sample in a study of T-cell reconstitution after alpha-beta-depleted transplantation in children. TCRdb recomputed calls from the PCR reads with MiXCR, one row per CDR3 protein. In the table there are about 140,000 distinct CDR3 sequences, around 9% of which are singletons. Source: PBMCs, mostly from graft donor cells, taken 180 days after TCRalphabeta/CD19-depleted stem cell transplant. These receptor sequences come from a female patient aged 2-9 years who had a stem cell transplant for congenital amegakaryocytic thrombocytopenia, so the T cells may come from the graft donor. Each CDR3 is given with its conserved first and last residue. D genes are given only for firm matches. Clone size appears in some rows only: once, few, many, or a class for an expanded clone.

j_call v_call d_call clone_size cdr3_aa cdr3_nt
TRBJ2-2 TRBV2 NA many CASSYGRSLGGELFF TGTGCCAGCAGTTATGGGAGATCCCTCGGCGGGGAGCTGTTTTTT
TRBJ1-2 TRBV5-1 NA many CASSLEGDGVGYTF TGCGCCAGCAGCTTGGAAGGAGACGGCGTGGGCTACACCTTC
TRBJ1-6 TRBV7-9 NA NA CASSLPDMPNSPLHF TGTGCCAGCAGCCTCCCGGACATGCCCAATTCACCCCTCCACTTT
TRBJ1-1 TRBV20-1 NA many CSASAVGAFF TGCAGTGCTAGCGCGGTGGGCGCTTTCTTT
TRBJ2-2 TRBV19 NA NA CASSIIRTGELFF TGTGCCAGTAGTATTATTAGAACCGGGGAGCTGTTTTTT
TRBJ1-1 TRBV11-1 NA NA CASSHRGGGGRNTEAFF TGTGCCAGCAGCCATAGGGGAGGGGGGGGCCGGAACACTGAAGCTTTCTTT
TRBJ1-2 TRBV28 NA many CASSLWDAGVNYGYTF TGTGCCAGCAGTTTATGGGATGCAGGCGTGAACTATGGCTACACCTTC
TRBJ2-1 TRBV6-5 TRBD2 NA CASSYPGGRLNEQFF TGTGCCAGCAGTTACCCTGGCGGGAGGCTAAATGAGCAGTTCTTC
TRBJ1-4 TRBV20-1 NA NA CSARVWIGATNEKLFF TGCAGTGCTAGAGTCTGGATTGGTGCAACTAATGAAAAACTGTTTTTT
TRBJ1-6 TRBV28 TRBD1 many CASSSSPRDRGFSPLHF TGTGCCAGCAGTTCAAGTCCTCGGGACAGGGGGTTTTCACCCCTCCACTTT
TRBJ2-5 TRBV7-9 NA NA CASCLGNVGETQYF TGTGCCAGCTGTTTGGGAAACGTAGGAGAGACCCAGTACTTC
TRBJ2-3 TRBV5-1 TRBD1 NA CASRDRDRGTDTQYF TGCGCCAGCAGGGACCGGGACAGGGGAACAGATACGCAGTATTTT
TRBJ2-5 TRBV12-3/TRBV12-4 NA many CASSFRQGIETQYF TGTGCCAGCAGTTTTCGGCAGGGGATAGAGACCCAGTACTTC
TRBJ2-5 TRBV3-1 TRBD2 few CASSHGGSGETQYF TGTGCCAGCAGCCACGGCGGGAGCGGCGAGACCCAGTACTTC
TRBJ2-7 TRBV28 NA few CASSLIWTSYEQYF TGTGCCAGCAGCCTTATATGGACAAGCTACGAGCAGTACTTC
TRBJ2-3 TRBV12-3/TRBV12-4 TRBD2 many CASSSGLEWNTQYF TGTGCCAGCAGTTCGGGACTAGAGTGGAATACGCAGTATTTT
TRBJ2-1 TRBV5-1 TRBD2 few CASSLGSTWGGGVPYNEQFF TGCGCCAGCAGCTTGGGTTCTACTTGGGGGGGGGGAGTACCCTACAATGAGCAGTTCTTC
TRBJ2-5 TRBV20-1 NA many CSALGDIPLSGETQYF TGCAGTGCCCTTGGGGACATTCCCCTTAGCGGAGAGACCCAGTACTTC
TRBJ2-6 TRBV12-5 NA many CASGLERDGRSGANVLTF TGTGCTAGTGGTTTGGAAAGGGACGGACGTTCTGGGGCCAACGTCCTGACTTTC
TRBJ2-6 TRBV4-1 NA NA CASSQDKQGHNSGANVLTF TGCGCCAGCAGCCAAGACAAACAAGGTCATAACTCTGGGGCCAACGTCCTGACTTTC
TRBJ2-3 TRBV5-1 TRBD2 many CASSLLLAGVHTDTQYF TGCGCCAGCAGCCTGCTGTTAGCGGGGGTCCACACAGATACGCAGTATTTT
TRBJ2-1 TRBV10-1 TRBD1 few CASSENRGPLHNEQFF TGCGCCAGCAGTGAGAACAGGGGGCCTCTCCACAATGAGCAGTTCTTC
TRBJ2-2 TRBV7-7 NA many CASSLDFLTGELFF TGTGCCAGCAGCTTAGATTTTCTAACCGGGGAGCTGTTTTTT
TRBJ1-2 TRBV20-1 TRBD1 few CSARRPGGQVYGYTF TGCAGTGCTAGACGACCGGGGGGACAGGTCTATGGCTACACCTTC
TRBJ1-5 TRBV28 NA many CASSSPYQPQHF TGTGCCAGCAGTTCCCCTTATCAGCCCCAGCATTTT
TRBJ2-6 TRBV7-8 NA few CASSFTLWEESSGANVLTF TGTGCCAGCAGCTTTACTCTATGGGAAGAGTCCTCTGGGGCCAACGTCCTGACTTTC
TRBJ2-1 TRBV12-3/TRBV12-4 TRBD1 NA CASDPGTGEYNEQFF TGTGCCAGTGATCCCGGGACAGGGGAATACAATGAGCAGTTCTTC
TRBJ1-2 TRBV20-1 NA few CSARARTPGGDGYTF TGCAGTGCTAGAGCCAGAACTCCCGGGGGGGATGGCTACACCTTC
TRBJ2-2 TRBV20-1 NA many CSARTDTGELFF TGCAGTGCTAGGACAGACACCGGGGAGCTGTTTTTT
TRBJ1-1 TRBV6-5 NA NA CASSYSYSATEAFF TGTGCCAGCAGTTACTCTTACAGTGCCACTGAAGCTTTCTTT
TRBJ1-1 TRBV3-1 NA few CASSHGSRDTEAFF TGTGCCAGCAGCCACGGCAGTAGAGACACTGAAGCTTTCTTT
TRBJ2-5 TRBV5-1 TRBD1 many CASSRLFPGQGFRETQYF TGCGCCAGCAGCCGCCTCTTCCCGGGACAGGGGTTTAGAGAGACCCAGTACTTC
TRBJ1-1 TRBV10-1 TRBD1 NA CARRTDRETEAFF TGCGCCAGGAGAACGGACAGGGAGACTGAAGCTTTCTTT
TRBJ2-3 TRBV5-5 NA many CASSLYGGGLSLADTQYF TGTGCCAGCAGCTTGTACGGGGGTGGCCTGAGTCTGGCAGATACGCAGTATTTT
TRBJ1-5 TRBV20-1 NA many CSATYGSGQPQHF TGCAGTGCCACGTATGGGTCGGGCCAGCCCCAGCATTTT
TRBJ2-3 TRBV5-1 NA NA CASSLRQTDTQYF TGCGCCAGCAGCTTAAGACAGACAGATACGCAGTATTTT
TRBJ2-1 TRBV24-1 TRBD1 few CATSDLGDRGKGEQFF TGTGCCACCAGTGATTTGGGGGACAGGGGGAAGGGCGAGCAGTTCTTC